This TCR beta chain was captured in a study of TIL therapy for anti-PD-1-resistant metastatic lung cancer. About the research overall: By whole-exome sequencing, median non-synonymous tumor mutation burden was less than 1.6 mutations per megabase. Overall study findings and caveats: TIL clonotype persistence in blood showed no apparent association with response.

This was the immunoSEQ v3 assay. Assay used: immunoSEQ multiplex PCR; TCRdb lists only in-frame clones, some missing. The sample consists of roughly 57,000 clones, more than 80% of them appearing once. Concerning this clone itself: Its antigen is unidentified.

Time point specified: pre-treatment sample, taken before nivolumab and TIL therapy. The starting material was blood, obtained at baseline. The receptor's source is a person between 25 and 80 years old with non-small cell lung cancer.

CDR3 nucleotides: TGCGCCAGCAGCCAAGGGGGAAGCACAGATACGCAGTATTTT. Protein product: CASSQGGSTDTQYF. The V and J genes are TRBV4-1 and TRBJ2-3; D not certain. Germline V lookup: CDR1 MGHRA, CDR2 YSYEKL. The CDR3 runs 14 residues. V lost 1 base to trimming and J lost 0 bases, with 5 bases between them.